This T cell receptor beta chain was observed in a study of shared clonotypes between healthy human individuals (dated by TCRdb to 2019 to 2021). For the wider study: The cohort included a few men and a couple of women between 18 and 49 years of age. For each donor, three plates each were used for CD4 naive and CD4 memory, two plates were used for CD8 naive, and one plate was used for CD8 memory. To estimate repertoire size and how much clonotype sharing occurs between individuals, the study deeply sequenced the blood TCR repertoires of 4 to 6 healthy adults. Different laboratories and diverse techniques were used to prepare libraries and sequence TCR repertoires, to increase sequencing depth and limit assay-specific biases. Per donor, leukapheresis produced somewhere between about 0.94 and 9 billion PBMCs.

The CDR3 goes from the cysteine to the phenylalanine over 15 residues. Only CDR3 DNA is held: 45 bases, read in frame from base 1. Looking up the germline V gene yields CDR1 SGHRS and CDR2 YFSETQ. Germline trimming amounts to 0 bases on V and 6 bases on J, with 7 as the count of junction bases outside the gene matches. Broader findings and caveats from the paper: When four donors were compared, the shared fraction of clonotypes was around 5% for naive CD4, less than 4% for naive CD8, roughly 2.5% for memory CD4, and 0.4% for memory CD8. Pairwise subsampling indicated that sequencing depth was expected to affect the degree of clonotype sharing among donors. Naive subsets generally had larger estimated clonotype richness than memory subsets did. Incomplete sequencing was indicated by rarefaction of sorted-subset datasets, despite the large sequencing depth. The genetic and exposure-history diversity represented was limited by the small number of donors. Sampling was restricted to blood, and TCR repertoires in tissue are likely to differ from TCR repertoires in blood. Higher generation probabilities were observed for clonotypes shared by all four sorted-subset donors than for non-shared clonotypes.

Healthy HIV-negative adults with no recently reported acute infections or vaccinations were included as donors. Every donor was a Caucasian adult residing in Nashville, Tennessee, USA. CD4+ T cells were enriched through magnetic negative selection, after which naive cells were positively selected on CD45RA and the remaining negative fraction served as the memory subset. Blood was collected by leukapheresis, and PBMCs were isolated by Ficoll-Histopaque density gradient centrifugation and then cryopreserved in liquid nitrogen vapor phase. Purity and quantity of every magnetically sorted T cell population were checked by analytical flow cytometry. Genomic DNA was isolated from every sorted fraction and measured by UV absorbance on a Nanodrop 2000c. This clone was picked up one time. Its target antigen remains unknown. Base qualities are missing; no much larger clone stands one base away. TCR CDR3 regions were amplified from genomic DNA by multiplex PCR using the deep immunoSEQ assay. Extracted genomic DNA from each cell subset was spread evenly across all wells of several immunoSEQ 96-well plates, with each plate serving as a replicate. For sorted subsets, each replicate PCR was loaded with 200 to 250 ng genomic DNA, equivalent to 32,000 or so T cell genomes. Purified libraries were quantified with a Qubit 3.0 fluorometer, sized on a Bioanalyzer 2100, and re-quantified with the KAPA Library Quantification kit. Every immunoSEQ 96-well plate was sequenced on a separate single-read 150-cycle Illumina NextSeq 550 flow cell. As for how the authors treated the data: Because the immunoSEQ output held only junctional sequences and lacked quality scores, the filtering could not match the filtering applied to full-length reads. Sequences were annotated with PyIR, a Python wrapper for IgBLAST v1.9, using IMGT germline references to assign V/J genes and CDR3. Reads were removed for weak V/J assignments (E-value above 1e-6), missing CDR3, stop codons, out-of-frame junctions, or ambiguous translated residues. V3J clonotypes were defined by identical inferred V gene, J gene, and CDR3 amino acid sequence. To compute the percentage overlap between repertoires, the number of shared unique clonotypes was divided by the size of the smaller repertoire. Richness of each repertoire was evaluated using RTK rarefaction, the Chao1 estimator, and Recon v2.1 estimates of unobserved clonotypes. For all TCRbeta clonotypes obtained by the gDNA method from four donors, generation probabilities were computed with OLGA. In TCRdb, the immuneACCESS table is reduced to in-frame sequences with V and J assigned. These tables do not hold every clone; where another copy was compared, an unresolved V gene accounts for under half, and the others remain unexplained. Clone size and V and J calls were adopted from that table, with D and trimming inferred from the DNA. The sample data list roughly 2.2 million clones, and just under 95% of these were observed just once. 0.37% of the sample lies in the top ten.

This clonotype originated in a man in his late teens or twenties in good health. Some clones in this sample may be carry-over from other donors' samples. The chain is assembled from TRBV5-1 and TRBJ2-3; 7 bases in between match TRBD2. Sample: naive CD4+ T cells from PBMCs. According to the study, the label for this sample's cell subset or site signals: CD45RA+ positively selected. Here the CDR3 is given as CASSLGREGLDTQYF. The nucleotide sequence is TGCGCCAGCAGCTTGGGGAGGGAGGGCCTCGATACGCAGTATTTT.